This note documents a single T cell receptor (beta chain) sequence. Its specificity is unknown. The sample belongs to a study of T cell repertoires in cytomegalovirus infection. Study summary: Public TCR beta signature analysis indicated the presence of both CMV infection and matching HLA type. Study-level findings and limits: HLA-C-restricted, CMV-specific TCR beta clonotypes were dominant ex vivo.

The CDR3 length is 16 residues. V lost 1 base, J lost 5 bases, and 10 bases stayed unmatched. Germline CDR1 and CDR2: MGHRA and YSYEKL. TCRdb reanalysed the reads using MiXCR and keeps one entry per CDR3 protein. Of roughly 920,000 distinct CDR3 sequences listed, roughly 30% were seen once; the top ten hold around 15%. Specimen: cultured CD8+ T cells from PBMCs, collected from culture after CMV antigen stimulation. This sequence joins TRBV4-1 and TRBJ1-1; TRBD1 matches at 7 bases. The TCR was taken from a human donor in good health (CMV status not recorded). Some clones in this sample may be carry-over from other donors' samples. CDR3 sequence (DNA): TGCGCCAGCAGCCAAGGATGGGGGACAGAAGGGACTGAAGCTTTCTTT. It is translated as CASSQGWGTEGTEAFF.